This is a list of T cell receptor beta chains from one sample in a study of CD8+ T cells in alopecia areata. Profiling relied on immunoSEQ multiplex PCR, and the TCRdb table lists in-frame clones only, not all of them. This sample carries a few hundred thousand clones, 30% to 40% of them seen once, and the ten largest clones take about 0.48%. The sequences come from CD4+ T cells sorted from blood, collected between weeks 30 and 35, from a patient treated with tofacitinib. The receptors were sampled from a human donor with alopecia areata. Each CDR3 is given with its conserved first and last residue. D genes are given only for firm matches. The size of a clone is reported for some rows only, either as once, few or many, or as a class for expanded clones.

CDR3: CASRPSQGARAFF
DNA: TGTGCCAGCCGTCCTTCGCAGGGGGCGAGGGCTTTCTTT
V: TRBV27
D: TRBD1
size: .
J: TRBJ1-1

CDR3: CASSLFEAKNIQYF
DNA: TGTGCCAGCAGCTTATTTGAGGCCAAAAACATTCAGTACTTC
V: TRBV5-4
D: .
size: .
J: TRBJ2-4

CDR3: CASSLSNEQFF
DNA: TGCGCCAGCAGCTTGAGTAATGAGCAGTTCTTC
V: TRBV5-1
D: .
size: few
J: TRBJ2-1

CDR3: CASSLGLARYSYEQYF
DNA: TGCGCCAGCAGCTTGGGACTAGCGCGATACTCCTACGAGCAGTACTTC
V: TRBV5-1
D: TRBD2
size: once
J: TRBJ2-7

CDR3: CASSPKDSYNEQFF
DNA: TGTGCCAGCAGCCCAAAGGACAGCTACAATGAGCAGTTCTTC
V: TRBV11-3
D: .
size: few
J: TRBJ2-1

CDR3: CSVRFNYGYTF
DNA: TGCAGCGTTAGGTTTAACTATGGCTACACCTTC
V: TRBV29-1
D: .
size: .
J: TRBJ1-2

CDR3: CASSLTGQGRETQYF
DNA: TGTGCCAGCAGCTTAACCGGACAGGGTAGAGAGACCCAGTACTTC
V: TRBV7-3
D: TRBD1
size: .
J: TRBJ2-5

CDR3: CASSHGQGLTEAFF
DNA: TGTGCCAGCTCACACGGACAGGGGTTGACTGAAGCTTTCTTT
V: TRBV18
D: TRBD1
size: .
J: TRBJ1-1

CDR3: CSVHFTGTVMNTEAFF
DNA: TGCAGCGTACACTTCACGGGCACAGTTATGAACACTGAAGCTTTCTTT
V: TRBV29-1
D: .
size: few
J: TRBJ1-1

CDR3: CAWMVSGANVLTF
DNA: TGTGCCTGGATGGTCTCTGGGGCCAACGTCCTGACTTTC
V: TRBV30
D: .
size: .
J: TRBJ2-6

CDR3: CASSTGMNTEAFF
DNA: TGTGCCTCTTCGACGGGAATGAACACTGAAGCTTTCTTT
V: TRBV30
D: .
size: .
J: TRBJ1-1

CDR3: CASSEAYSGSFTDTQYF
DNA: TGTGCCAGCAGTGAAGCGTATAGCGGGAGTTTCACAGATACGCAGTATTTT
V: TRBV6-1
D: TRBD2
size: .
J: TRBJ2-3

CDR3: CASSLTGYDAFF
DNA: TGTGCCAGCAGCCTTACAGGCTACGACGCTTTCTTT
V: TRBV11-2
D: .
size: .
J: TRBJ1-1

CDR3: CASSARDRGGNEQFF
DNA: TGTGCCAGCAGCGCCCGGGACAGGGGGGGTAATGAGCAGTTCTTC
V: TRBV9
D: TRBD1
size: many
J: TRBJ2-1